This T cell receptor beta chain was identified during a study of T cells after somatic rescue of genetic block (dated by TCRdb to 2020 to 2021). At the level of the whole study: What the study looked at was long-term robustness, specifically in a T-cell system that came about through somatic rescue of a genetic block in T-cell development.

Spanning cysteine to phenylalanine, the CDR3 consists of 17 amino acids. Only the CDR3 part of the read is kept: 51 bases, read in frame from the first base. The germline V and J ends show losses of 5 bases and 5 bases respectively, and no gene match explains 16 bases of the junction. Looking up the germline V gene (reference sequence) yields CDR1 SEHNR and CDR2 FQNEAQ. Library method: the immunoSEQ multiplex PCR assay. TCRdb took this table from immuneACCESS and kept in-frame rearrangements with V and J called. Such tables lack part of the clones; where checked against another copy, unresolved V genes explain under half of the gap, and the rest is unexplained. This sample holds roughly 92,000 clones; about 90% were observed only once. The ten largest clonotypes hold roughly 1.5% of the sample. Remarks on this clone: Its target antigen remains unknown. The sample holds no much larger clone one base away, and base qualities are not on file.

This sequence uses TRBV7-9 and TRBJ2-7; the junction holds 9 bases that match TRBD2. The sequence derives from a woman between 18 and 29 years old. The sample was peripheral blood mononuclear cells (PBMCs). CDR3 loop: CASSQSPWREGPHEQYF. Here is the DNA: TGTGCCAGCAGCCAAAGCCCCTGGCGGGAGGGCCCCCACGAGCAGTACTTC.